The 32 T cell receptor beta chains listed next were all sequenced from one sample in a study of T cell responses to AZD1222 COVID-19 vaccine. Profiling relied on immunoSEQ multiplex PCR, and the TCRdb table lists in-frame clones only, not all of them. The top ten clones hold about 8% of a sample with about 68,000 clones, around nine tenths of them seen once. This specimen consisted of peripheral blood, obtained on day 0 of AZD1222 vaccination. These receptors were collected from an adult in good health.

As to this clone: Its ends do not fully match the called genes, so a read error is possible. The identical CDR3 is also encoded by other nucleotide sequences in the sample. The gene calls are TRBV3-1 (or the pseudogene TRBV3-2) and TRBJ2-5, with 8 bases identical to TRBD2. In germline, CDR1 is LGHDT, CDR2 YNNKEL (reference sequence). The CDR3 sequence is 17 residues long. CDR3 nucleotides: TGTGCTAGCAGCCAAGGCCCGGCTAGCGGGCGAGAAGAGACCCAGTACTTC. Its translation: CASSQGPASGREETQYF.

The chain uses TRBV15 and TRBJ2-7; tentatively, D is TRBD1 (6 bases). Trimming took 2 bases from V and 6 from J, leaving 8 bases between them. CDR1 LNHNV and CDR2 YYDKDF come from the germline V gene (reference sequence). CDR3 size: 12 residues. The CDR3 coding sequence is TGTGCCACCAGCAGACCACAGGGCGAGCAGTACTTC. Amino acid sequence: CATSRPQGEQYF.

V gene TRBV19 combines with J gene TRBJ2-1, with a tentative D call TRBD2 (5 bases). Trimming removed 5 bases at V and 6 bases at J, with 14 bases between. The length of the CDR3 is 14 residues. Per germline, CDR1 LNHDA and CDR2 SQIVND (reference sequence). The CDR3 protein is CASSPFGRGNEQFF. The DNA of the CDR3 is TGTGCCAGTAGTCCATTCGGTCGGGGCAATGAGCAGTTCTTC.

The chain links TRBV11-3 to TRBJ2-1; TRBD1 matches at 7 bases. The germline CDR1 and CDR2 sequences are SGHNT and YENEEA. This CDR3 has 13 residues. V lost 5 bases to trimming and J lost 4 bases; unmatched junction nucleotides: 2. The CDR3 loop is CASSIQGYNEQFF. The CDR3 DNA is TGTGCCAGCAGCATACAGGGGTACAATGAGCAGTTCTTC. The whole variable domain, remainder taken from reference TRBV11-3 and TRBJ2-1, is EAGVVQSPRYKIIEKKQPVAFWCNPISGHNTLYWYLQNLGQGPELLIRYENEEAVDDSQLPKDRFSAERLKGVDSTLKIQPAELGDSAVYLCASSIQGYNEQFFGPGTRLTVL.

The CDR3 DNA reads TGTGCCAGCTCCCAGGACAGAAAGAACACTGAAGCTTTCTTT. It specifies CASSQDRKNTEAFF. J is TRBJ1-1 and V is TRBV18, with D possibly being TRBD1 (6 bases). V lost 6 bases and J lost 1, with 12 bases in between. The CDR3 covers 14 residues. The germline CDR1 and CDR2 sequences are KGHSH and LQKENI.

The chain carries TRBV27 and TRBJ2-1; 9 bases are a match to TRBD2. Germline loops: CDR1 MNHEY, CDR2 SMNVEV (reference sequence). The CDR3 totals 16 residues. With 5 bases clipped from V and 0 bases from J, the junction kept 5 bases outside the gene matches. The CDR3 DNA sequence: TGTGCCAGCAGTCAGAATAGCGGGAGCTCCTACAATGAGCAGTTCTTC. Encoded protein: CASSQNSGSSYNEQFF.

The V gene is TRBV7-8, the J gene TRBJ2-1, with TRBD2 matching 10 bases. The CDR3 is made up of 17 amino acids. Germline lookup yields CDR1 SGHVS and CDR2 FQNEAQ. With V trimmed by 5 bases and J by 2 bases, 9 bases remained unmatched. The CDR3 protein is CASSPLGLAETYNEQFF. CDR3 bases: TGTGCCAGCAGCCCCCTAGGACTAGCGGAGACCTACAATGAGCAGTTCTTC.

V usage is TRBV3-1 (or the pseudogene TRBV3-2) and J usage is TRBJ2-5; a weak D match, TRBD1 (5 bases). Germline V gene sequence: CDR1 LGHDT, CDR2 YNNKEL (reference sequence). Trimming left V 6 bases short and J 2 bases short, with 7 bases between. This CDR3 has 12 residues. The CDR3 reads CASRDTQETQYF. In DNA form, the CDR3 reads TGTGCCAGCAGGGACACTCAAGAGACCCAGTACTTC.

This chain uses TRBV5-1 with TRBJ2-3; D not resolved. Germline V gene lookup returns CDR1 SGHRS and CDR2 YFSETQ. Trimming took 0 bases from V and 1 from J, leaving 12 bases between them. The CDR3 loop spans 16 amino acids. This chain's CDR3 is CASSLVAATRTDTQYF. CDR3 DNA sequence: TGCGCCAGCAGCTTGGTGGCTGCCACCCGCACAGATACGCAGTATTTT.

DNA for the CDR3: TGTGCCAGCAGTCCCGGGACAGGGGGATACAATGAGCAGTTCTTC. Translating it yields CASSPGTGGYNEQFF. V gene TRBV27 combines with J gene TRBJ2-1; 11 nucleotides agree with TRBD1. Germline CDR1 is MNHEY and CDR2 is SMNVEV (reference sequence). The CDR3 sequence is 15 residues long. V gave up 5 bases and J gave up 4 bases; unmatched junction bases: 4.

The J gene is TRBJ2-5, the V gene TRBV11-2, with 14 bases that match TRBD2. This CDR3 comprises 17 residues. The germline gives CDR1 SGHAT, CDR2 FQNNGV. After removal of 3 bases from V and 5 bases from J, the junction contained 8 bases not matched to a gene. CDR3 nucleotides: TGTGCCAGCAGCTTGGGGACTAGCGGGAGAGGTCGGGAGACCCAGTACTTC. It translates to CASSLGTSGRGRETQYF.

This clone was seen only a few times. The CDR3 spells CASRTGEIPNQPQHF. CDR3 DNA: TGTGCCAGCAGGACGGGGGAGATCCCCAATCAGCCCCAGCATTTT. The chain carries TRBV28 and TRBJ1-5, with D tentatively TRBD1 (5 bases). CDR1 and CDR2 (germline): MDHEN, SYDVKM. The V gene lost 6 bases and the J gene lost 3 bases, with 15 bases spanning the gap. This CDR3 region has 15 residues. The full variable domain, rest sourced from reference TRBV28 and TRBJ1-5, is DVKVTQSSRYLVKRTGEKVFLECVQDMDHENMFWYRQDPGLGLRLIYFSYDVKMKEKGDIPEGYSVSREKKERFSLILESASTNQTSMYLCASRTGEIPNQPQHFGDGTRLSIL.

This clone was observed a few times. This chain links TRBV4-1 with TRBJ2-1; weak D call: TRBD2 (7 bases). V shed 5 bases and J shed 0 bases, with 17 bases lying between them. The CDR3 is made up of 17 amino acids. Germline loops: CDR1 MGHRA, CDR2 YSYEKL. This CDR3 reads CASSKGGVASSYNEQFF. The DNA of the CDR3 is TGCGCCAGCAGCAAAGGGGGGGTAGCGAGCTCCTACAATGAGCAGTTCTTC.

This clone was found once. The chain employs TRBV6-5 and TRBJ1-2; 12 bases match TRBD1. Germline trimming cut 8 bases from V and 5 bases from J; bases unmatched to any gene: 9. The CDR3 is 15 residues long. Germline V lookup: CDR1 MNHEY, CDR2 SVGAGI. CDR3 residues: CASLRGQGADYGYTF. The CDR3 DNA is TGTGCCAGCCTCAGGGGACAGGGGGCAGATTATGGCTACACCTTC.

This chain connects TRBV6-2 or TRBV6-3 to TRBJ2-1; 8 nucleotides line up with TRBD2. CDR3 length: 13 amino acids. The germline gives CDR1 MNHEY, CDR2 SVGEGT. After removal of 4 bases from V and 9 bases from J, the junction contained 5 bases not matched to a gene. CDR3 loop: CASSLSGGVEQFF. The CDR3 DNA sequence: TGTGCCAGCAGTTTATCGGGAGGGGTTGAGCAGTTCTTC.

The chain links TRBV27 to TRBJ1-1, with D possibly matching TRBD1 (5 bases). Germline V gene data show CDR1 as MNHEY and CDR2 as SMNVEV (reference sequence). V lost 2 bases, J lost 5 bases, and 18 bases lay in between. The CDR3 contains 16 residues. As DNA, the CDR3 is TGTGCCAGCAGTTTACTATTGGGGGAACTGGGGACTGAAGCTTTCTTT. This encodes CASSLLLGELGTEAFF.

CDR3 nucleotides: TGTGCCAGCAGCCCGGGACTAGCGGGGGGGAATGAGCAGTTCTTC. It yields the protein CASSPGLAGGNEQFF. The chain joins TRBV6-4 to TRBJ2-1; 16 bases line up with TRBD2. The V and J ends lost 6 bases and 7 bases, in that order; junction bases with no gene match: 3. Germline CDR1 and CDR2: MRHNA and SNTAGT. There are 15 residues in the CDR3.

CDR3 bases: TGTGCCAGCTCACCTCTACCGTGGACAGGGGACTCTGGAAACACCATATATTTT. It translates to CASSPLPWTGDSGNTIYF. V usage is TRBV18 and J usage is TRBJ1-3, with TRBD1 matching 9 bases. This CDR3 comprises 18 residues. V dropped 3 bases and J dropped 0; count of bases not matched to a gene: 9. Germline CDR1 KGHSH, CDR2 LQKENI. Full variable domain (rest looked up from reference TRBV18 and TRBJ1-3): NAGVMQNPRHLVRRRGQEARLRCSPMKGHSHVYWYRQLPEEGLKFMVYLQKENIIDESGMPKERFSAEFPKEGPSILRIQQVVRGDSAAYFCASSPLPWTGDSGNTIYFGEGSWLTVV.

The chain uses TRBV11-2 and TRBJ2-7; D remains unclear. Between the trimmed V and J ends, which lost 6 bases and 3 bases, there was a span of 9 bases. This CDR3 contains 12 residues. The V gene's germline CDR1 is SGHAT and CDR2 FQNNGV. The CDR3 sequence is CASSLERYEQYF. For the CDR3, the DNA is TGTGCCAGCAGTCTGGAGCGCTACGAGCAGTACTTC.

The chain combines TRBV28 with TRBJ2-3, with D hard to call. The CDR3 length is 12 residues. Trimming pared 6 bases from V and 2 bases from J, leaving 6 bases between. Germline values: CDR1 MDHEN, CDR2 SYDVKM. The CDR3 protein is CASRDLTDTQYF. DNA of the CDR3: TGTGCCAGCAGGGACCTCACAGATACGCAGTATTTT.

The genes are TRBV2 and TRBJ1-1; a weak D match, TRBD1 (6 bases). The V and J ends lost 6 bases and 0 bases respectively, with 11 bases between them. Per germline, CDR1 SNHLY and CDR2 FYNNEI. This CDR3 contains 14 residues. The CDR3 DNA sequence: TGTGCCAGCAGACTGGGACACCTGAACACTGAAGCTTTCTTT. Translation: CASRLGHLNTEAFF. The complete variable domain, with remaining parts taken from reference TRBV2 and TRBJ1-1, reads EPEVTQTPSHQVTQMGQEVILRCVPISNHLYFYWYRQILGQKVEFLVSFYNNEISEKSEIFDDQFSVERPDGSNFTLKIRSTKLEDSAMYFCASRLGHLNTEAFFGQGTRLTVV.

The chain uses TRBV21-1 and TRBJ1-5. TRBV21-1 is deemed a pseudogene. The CDR3 has 17 residues. CDR3 amino acids: CASSPEGPTYSNQPQHF. The DNA of the CDR3 is TGTGCCAGCAGCCCCGAGGGCCCGACTTATAGCAATCAGCCCCAGCATTTT.

This sequence joins TRBV7-9 and TRBJ2-5; a weak D match, TRBD2 (6 bases). Germline V gene sequence: CDR1 SEHNR, CDR2 FQNEAQ (reference sequence). V shed 1 base and J shed 2 bases, with 14 bases lying between them. CDR3 size: 16 residues. DNA for the CDR3: TGTGCCAGCAGCTTAGGTTTAGCGGCGATGCAAGAGACCCAGTACTTC. This sequence encodes CASSLGLAAMQETQYF.

The rearrangement links TRBV12-3 or TRBV12-4 to TRBJ1-1; D is perhaps TRBD1 (6 bases). The V and J ends lost 3 bases and 11 bases respectively, with 16 bases between them. This CDR3 is built from 13 residues. The CDR3 sequence: CASSFLGAIEAFF. The CDR3 DNA follows: TGTGCCAGCAGTTTTCTGGGGGCGATTGAGGCTTTCTTT.

The chain has TRBV5-1 and TRBJ2-7, with TRBD1 matching over 7 bases. The V and J ends lost 4 bases and 5 bases, in that order; junction bases with no gene match: 3. The length of the CDR3 is 12 residues. Germline loops: CDR1 SGHRS, CDR2 YFSETQ. The CDR3, as DNA: TGCGCCAGCAGCGCACAGGGGAACGAGCAGTACTTC. Translated, it gives CASSAQGNEQYF.

This sequence joins TRBV14 and TRBJ2-5; TRBD2 is a possible D gene (6 bases). Germline CDR1 is SGHDN and CDR2 is FVKESK. CDR3 length: 14 amino acids. V was clipped by 5 bases and J by 3 bases, with 13 bases between them. DNA of the CDR3: TGTGCCAGCAGCGCAAGAATAGCGGAAGAGACCCAGTACTTC. Translated, it gives CASSARIAEETQYF.

The chain carries TRBV4-3 and TRBJ1-2; perhaps TRBD1 as D (5 bases). Between the trimmed V and J ends, which lost 0 bases and 4 bases, there was a span of 12 bases. Germline V gives CDR1 LGHNA, CDR2 YSLEER. The CDR3 consists of 15 residues. The CDR3 sequence is CASSQDLGVGYGYTF. The CDR3 nucleotides read TGCGCCAGCAGCCAAGATTTGGGGGTTGGCTATGGCTACACCTTC.

This chain links TRBV12-3 or TRBV12-4 with TRBJ1-2; no reliable D call. The germline V and J ends were trimmed by 5 bases and 5 bases, with 12 bases remaining between them. The CDR3 spans 13 residues. Written as DNA, the CDR3 is TGTGCCAGCAGTGGGAGGATCCTTTATGGCTACACCTTC. Residues: CASSGRILYGYTF.

V gene TRBV6-2 or TRBV6-3 combines with J gene TRBJ2-7; D remains unclear. This CDR3 comprises 14 residues. Trimming took 3 bases from V and 0 from J, leaving 9 bases between them. Looked up from germline, CDR1 is MNHEY and CDR2 is SVGEGT. CDR3 loop: CASSYDGYSYEQYF. The CDR3 nucleotides are TGTGCCAGCAGTTATGACGGCTACTCCTACGAGCAGTACTTC.

This chain connects TRBV12-3 or TRBV12-4 to TRBJ2-1; D unresolved. Trimming removed 3 bases at V and 6 bases at J, with 9 bases between. CDR3 size: 13 residues. CDR3 amino acids: CASSLSRFNEQFF. CDR3 bases: TGTGCCAGCAGTTTGTCCAGATTCAATGAGCAGTTCTTC.

The chain links TRBV6-1 to TRBJ2-7; D ambiguous. The CDR3 extends over 12 amino acids. The germline V gene encodes CDR1 MNHNS and CDR2 SASEGT. Trimming took off 6 bases at V and 0 bases at J, with 6 bases between the two ends. CDR3 protein: CASRPSSYEQYF. The CDR3 DNA sequence: TGTGCCAGCAGACCGAGCTCCTACGAGCAGTACTTC.

The rearrangement joins TRBV5-1 to TRBJ2-1, with a possible D match to TRBD2 (5 bases). The CDR3 is made up of 15 amino acids. Germline CDR1 is SGHRS and CDR2 is YFSETQ. V shed 6 bases and J shed 4 bases, with 17 bases lying between them. CDR3 nucleotide sequence: TGCGCCAGCAAAGGGAGTCAAGGCCCATACAATGAGCAGTTCTTC. Translating it yields CASKGSQGPYNEQFF.